Detailed here is one TCR beta chain. Its antigen remains unknown. The CDR3 extends over 13 amino acids. Trimming cost V 3 bases and J 5 bases, with 10 bases left between them. CDR1 is SNHLY and CDR2 is FYNNEI in the germline V gene. This sample stems from a study of T cell repertoires in cytomegalovirus infection. About the study: The authors relied on CMV epitopes, both recently identified HLA-C-restricted and well-studied HLA-B-restricted.

TCRdb passed the reads through MiXCR, listing each CDR3 protein once. The sample lists some 800,000 distinct CDR3 sequences; approximately 32% were seen once. The V gene is TRBV2, the J gene TRBJ1-1, with D uncertain. This clonotype originated in a human donor in good health (CMV status not recorded). Some clones in this sample may be carry-over from other donors' samples. The specimen was cultured CD8+ T cells from PBMCs, collected from culture after CMV antigen stimulation. DNA of the CDR3: TGTGCCAGCAGTGACCGAACGAGGACTGAAGCTTTCTTT. Its translation: CASSDRTRTEAFF.